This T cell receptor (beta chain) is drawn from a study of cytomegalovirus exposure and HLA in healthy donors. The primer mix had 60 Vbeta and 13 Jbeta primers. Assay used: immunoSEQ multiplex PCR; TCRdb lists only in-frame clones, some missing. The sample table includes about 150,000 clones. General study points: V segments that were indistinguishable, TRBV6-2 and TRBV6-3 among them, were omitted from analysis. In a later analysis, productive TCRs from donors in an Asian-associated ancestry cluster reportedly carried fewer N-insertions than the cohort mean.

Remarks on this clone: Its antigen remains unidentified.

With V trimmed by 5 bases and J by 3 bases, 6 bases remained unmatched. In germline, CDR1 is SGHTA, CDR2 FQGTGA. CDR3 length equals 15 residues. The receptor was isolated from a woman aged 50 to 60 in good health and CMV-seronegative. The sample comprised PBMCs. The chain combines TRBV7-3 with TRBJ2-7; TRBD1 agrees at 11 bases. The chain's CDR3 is CASSHGQGAIYEQYF. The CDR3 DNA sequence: TGTGCCAGCAGCCACGGACAGGGGGCTATCTACGAGCAGTACTTC.